This record concerns one T cell receptor beta chain sequence. Its antigen is as yet unknown. This sample is drawn from a study of T-cell memory formation after mild COVID-19. The overall study: Largely, the TCR clusters proved donor specific. Overall study results and limits: Clones contracting day 15 to 85 were balanced CD4/CD8; later expanders leaned CD4+. Researchers could not confirm that second-wave clones peaking on day 37 targeted SARS-CoV-2. Mostly located in CM and EM were contracting CD4+ clones, with contracting CD8+ clones located in EMRA.

The CDR3 has 16 amino acids. The germline V gene has CDR1 PRHDT and CDR2 FYEKMQ (reference sequence). V gave up 5 bases and J gave up 5 bases; unmatched junction bases: 9. TCRdb re-called the 5' RACE reads with MiXCR, one entry per CDR3 protein. Of some 600,000 distinct CDR3 sequences in the sample, 15% to 20% were seen once. This rearrangement joins TRBV13 to TRBJ2-2; TRBD1 aligns across 9 bases. Sample: PBMCs or a T cell subset sorted from them (not recorded which). The TCR sequence derives from an adult woman who had mild COVID-19 (a few samples of this study predate the infection). Cell type and time point are not known. CDR3 nucleotides: TGTGCCAGCAGCCTCCCCGGGACAGGGATAACCGGGGAGCTGTTTTTT. It translates to CASSLPGTGITGELFF.